This T cell receptor (beta chain) is drawn from a study of shared clonotypes between healthy human individuals. Study summary: The people who gave samples were two women and a few men aged 18 to 49.

The table came from immunoSEQ multiplex PCR; TCRdb's copy has only in-frame clones and leaves some out. The top ten hold around 0.14% of the sample, which has 2 million to 3 million clones, around nine tenths seen once. This clone turned up a few times. Its specificity is not known. The same CDR3 also results from other DNA sequences found in this sample. CDR3 length: 15 amino acids. The J segment lost 2 bases and the V segment lost 4 bases, leaving 5 bases of the junction unmatched. The germline V gene has CDR1 SGHRS and CDR2 YFSETQ. Study results and limitations: Incomplete sequencing of sorted subsets was indicated by rarefaction despite large depth.

The V and J genes are TRBV5-1 and TRBJ2-1; 8 bases match TRBD1. Sequenced material: naive CD4+ T cells sorted from blood. Subset in this sample: CD45RA+ positively selected. The receptor's source is a man younger than 35 in good health. Here the CDR3 DNA reads TGCGCCAGCAGCCCTGGACAGGGACCCTACAATGAGCAGTTCTTC. It is translated as CASSPGQGPYNEQFF.